These 8 T cell receptor beta chains originate from one sample sequenced in a study of monozygotic twins with inflammatory bowel disease (dated by TCRdb to between 2018 and 2021). Library creation used 5' RACE. The sequencer listed for this sample is Illumina HiSeq 2500. TCRdb reprocessed the reads and assigns one entry to each CDR3 protein sequence, leaving out DNA. In this sample's table one finds more than 350,000 distinct CDR3 sequences. The top ten constitute 2.4% of the sample. Sequenced: blood. All receptors derive from a human donor with ulcerative colitis or Crohn's disease, or a healthy co-twin of an affected twin (not recorded which).

This chain joins TRBV20-1 and TRBJ2-1; as DNA is missing, the TRBD1 call by TCRdb cannot be tested. Germline V lookup: CDR1 DFQATT, CDR2 SNEGSKA (reference sequence). CDR3 size: 14 residues. The CDR3 here is CSAPRGGALNEQFF.

The chain joins TRBV5-1 to TRBJ2-3. The CDR3 contains 14 residues. Germline loops: CDR1 SGHRS, CDR2 YFSETQ. CDR3 sequence: CASSLAKSTDTQYF.

V and J are TRBV4-3 and TRBJ2-3; TCRdb selects TRBD2, and the lack of DNA leaves this call unchecked. The CDR3 runs to 16 residues. Per germline, CDR1 LGHNA and CDR2 YSLEER. The CDR3 loop reads CASSQAPSGSSDTQYF.

The V and J genes are TRBV24-1 and TRBJ2-3. CDR1 is KGHDR and CDR2 is SFDVKD in the germline V gene. The CDR3 has 12 residues. The CDR3 protein is CATSDSTDTQYF.

The chain employs TRBV7-2 and TRBJ2-7; TCRdb proposes TRBD1, but this gene call is untestable without DNA. There are 14 residues in the CDR3. The germline CDR1 and CDR2 sequences are SGHTA and FQGNSA. The CDR3 sequence is CASRGYGKSYEQYF.

The chain recombines TRBV20-1 with TRBJ1-1. The CDR3 runs 12 residues. Germline CDR1 and CDR2: DFQATT and SNEGSKA (reference sequence). This chain's CDR3 is CSVQSPDTEAFF.

The CDR3 loop is CASSLNSVNTEAFF. The chain is built from TRBV7-3 and TRBJ1-1. Germline V gene data show CDR1 as SGHTA and CDR2 as FQGTGA. This CDR3 is built from 14 residues.

This chain uses TRBV20-1 with TRBJ1-1; there is no DNA to check the TCRdb D call of TRBD1. Looked up from germline, CDR1 is DFQATT and CDR2 is SNEGSKA (reference sequence). CDR3 size: 12 residues. The CDR3 loop reads CSAWAGGTEAFF.